The clone carrying this TCR beta chain was counted only a few times. These data originate in a study of early T cells in non-severe SARS-CoV-2 infection. The length of the CDR3 is 13 residues. The germline CDR1 and CDR2 sequences are SGHAT and FQNNGV. V dropped 0 bases and J dropped 5 bases, with 8 bases sitting between them. Unique molecular identifiers were added to individual cDNA molecules. Via MiXCR, TCRdb re-called the 5' RACE reads, giving one row per CDR3 protein. The table includes approximately 39,000 distinct CDR3 sequences, 3.5% to 5% detected once. The sequencing input was whole blood. The chain joins TRBV11-2 to TRBJ2-7; D possibly corresponds to TRBD2 (5 bases). This clonotype was obtained from an adult who was a healthcare worker with PCR-confirmed SARS-CoV-2 infection or an uninfected control (not recorded which). DNA for the CDR3: TGTGCCAGCAGCTTAGATATGAGGGACGAGCAGTACTTC. Protein sequence: CASSLDMRDEQYF.